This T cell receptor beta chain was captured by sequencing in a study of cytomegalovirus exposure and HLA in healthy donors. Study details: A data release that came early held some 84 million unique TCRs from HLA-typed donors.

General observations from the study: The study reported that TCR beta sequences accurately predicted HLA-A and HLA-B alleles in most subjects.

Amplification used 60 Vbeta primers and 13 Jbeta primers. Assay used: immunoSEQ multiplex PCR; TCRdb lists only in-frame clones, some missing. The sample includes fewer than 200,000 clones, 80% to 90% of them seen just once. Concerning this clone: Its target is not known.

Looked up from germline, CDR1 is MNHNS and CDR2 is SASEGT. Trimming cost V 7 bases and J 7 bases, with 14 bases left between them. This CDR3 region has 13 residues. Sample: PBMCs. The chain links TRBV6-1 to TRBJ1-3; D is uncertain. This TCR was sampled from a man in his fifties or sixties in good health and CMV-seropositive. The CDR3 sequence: CASIHGEANTIYF. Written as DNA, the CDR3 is TGTGCCAGCATCCACGGAGAGGCCAACACCATATATTTT.